This TCR beta chain appears in the sequencing data of a study of post-analysis software for immune sequencing data. Overall study: Multiple sclerosis in the patients followed relapsing-remitting, secondary progressive and progressive-relapsing courses.

The study, taken as a whole, reports: TRBV5-6, TRBV5-1 and TRBV20-1 belonged to a set of roughly 5 TRBV segments that were more frequent in patients than controls. Significantly lower normalized Chao1 diversity was seen in multiple sclerosis patients than in controls.

This clonotype was recorded a few times. Its antigen is currently unknown. Tagging with unique molecular identifiers was a feature of the TCR beta cDNA libraries. MiXCR was run by TCRdb on the PCR reads, yielding one entry per CDR3 protein. The sample has around 190,000 distinct CDR3 sequences, 29% seen once. The CDR3 length is 15 residues. Germline CDR1 and CDR2: SGHRS and YFSETQ. The ends were cut back, 1 base at V and 5 bases at J, with 15 bases in the middle. The sequenced material came from blood. The chain joins TRBV5-1 to TRBJ1-1; weak D call: TRBD1 (5 bases). The receptor's source is a girl aged 2-17 years with multiple sclerosis. For the CDR3, the DNA is TGCGCCAGCAGCTTGAGTGGGACGAGGATGACTGAAGCTTTCTTT. Translation: CASSLSGTRMTEAFF.